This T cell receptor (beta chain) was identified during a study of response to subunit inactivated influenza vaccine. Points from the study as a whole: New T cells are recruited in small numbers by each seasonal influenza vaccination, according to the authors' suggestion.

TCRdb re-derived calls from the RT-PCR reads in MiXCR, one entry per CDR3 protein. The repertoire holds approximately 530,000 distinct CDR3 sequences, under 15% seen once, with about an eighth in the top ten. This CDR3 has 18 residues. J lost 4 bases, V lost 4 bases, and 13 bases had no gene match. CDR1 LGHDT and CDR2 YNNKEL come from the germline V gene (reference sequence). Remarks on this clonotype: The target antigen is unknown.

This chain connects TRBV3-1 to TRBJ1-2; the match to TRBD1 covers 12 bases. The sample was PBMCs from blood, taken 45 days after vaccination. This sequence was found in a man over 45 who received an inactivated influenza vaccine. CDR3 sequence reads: CASSRSPGTGGRSYGYTF. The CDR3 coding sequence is TGTGCCAGCAGCCGGAGCCCCGGGACAGGGGGCCGGAGCTATGGCTACACCTTC.